This entry lists 2 T cell receptor beta chains sequenced from one sample in a study of blood T cells in healthy people across ages. Primed by a sample-barcoded 5' primer and a J-beta primer mix, a second PCR proceeded for roughly 7 to 11 cycles. TCRdb passed the 5' RACE reads through MiXCR, listing each CDR3 protein once. The sample carries approximately 320,000 distinct CDR3 sequences, 25% to 30% recorded once. Input material: blood. These receptors were taken from a woman aged 70-85 years in good health.

The chain carries TRBV20-1 and TRBJ2-5; 9 nucleotides line up with TRBD2. Trimming took 5 bases from V and 5 from J; bases not matched to a gene: 9. This CDR3 has 14 residues. Germline values: CDR1 DFQATT, CDR2 SNEGSKA (reference sequence). The CDR3 region is CSALAGTSMETQYF. In nucleotides, the CDR3 is TGCAGTGCTCTAGCGGGAACCAGTATGGAGACCCAGTACTTC.

This clonotype has just a few counts. This chain links TRBV7-2 with TRBJ1-3; perhaps TRBD1 as D (6 bases). The CDR3 totals 15 residues. Between the trimmed V and J ends, which lost 7 bases and 1 base, there was a span of 14 bases. Germline CDR1 SGHTA, CDR2 FQGNSA. The CDR3 DNA is TGTGCCAGCAAGCAGGGGAGAGGGTCTGGAAACACCATATATTTT. This encodes CASKQGRGSGNTIYF.